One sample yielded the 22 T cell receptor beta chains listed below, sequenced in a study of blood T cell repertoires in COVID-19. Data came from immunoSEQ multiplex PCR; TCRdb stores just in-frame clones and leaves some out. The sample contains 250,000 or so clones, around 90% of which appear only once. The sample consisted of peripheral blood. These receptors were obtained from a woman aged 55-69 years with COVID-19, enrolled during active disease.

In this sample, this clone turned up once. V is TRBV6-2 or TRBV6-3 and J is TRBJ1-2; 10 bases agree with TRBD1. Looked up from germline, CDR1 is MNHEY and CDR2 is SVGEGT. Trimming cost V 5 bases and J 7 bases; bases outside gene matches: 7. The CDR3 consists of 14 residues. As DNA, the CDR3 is TGTGCCAGCAGTCCGGGACAGGGGTTTTCTGGCTACACCTTC. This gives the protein CASSPGQGFSGYTF.

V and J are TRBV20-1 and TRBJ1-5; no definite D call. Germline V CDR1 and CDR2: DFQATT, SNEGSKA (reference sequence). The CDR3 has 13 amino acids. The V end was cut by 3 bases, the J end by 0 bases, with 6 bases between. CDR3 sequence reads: CSASSGSNQPQHF. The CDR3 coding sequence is TGCAGTGCTAGTTCGGGTAGCAATCAGCCCCAGCATTTT.

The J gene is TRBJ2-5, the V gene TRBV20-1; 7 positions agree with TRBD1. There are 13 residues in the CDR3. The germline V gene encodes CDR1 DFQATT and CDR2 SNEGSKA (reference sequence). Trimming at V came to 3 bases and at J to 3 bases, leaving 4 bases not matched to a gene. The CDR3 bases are TGCAGTGCTAGTTTCGGGACAGAAGAGACCCAGTACTTC. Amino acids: CSASFGTEETQYF.

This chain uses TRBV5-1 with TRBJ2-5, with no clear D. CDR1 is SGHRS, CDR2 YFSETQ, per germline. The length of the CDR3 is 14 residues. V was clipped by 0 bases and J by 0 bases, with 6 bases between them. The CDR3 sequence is CASSLVSDQETQYF. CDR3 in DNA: TGCGCCAGCAGCTTGGTGAGCGACCAAGAGACCCAGTACTTC.

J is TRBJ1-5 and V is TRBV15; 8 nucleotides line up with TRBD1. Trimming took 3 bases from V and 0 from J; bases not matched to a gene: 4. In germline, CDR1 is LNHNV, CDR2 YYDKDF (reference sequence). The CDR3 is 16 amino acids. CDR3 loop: CATSRGDRISNQPQHF. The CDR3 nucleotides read TGTGCCACCAGCAGGGGGGACAGGATTAGCAATCAGCCCCAGCATTTT.

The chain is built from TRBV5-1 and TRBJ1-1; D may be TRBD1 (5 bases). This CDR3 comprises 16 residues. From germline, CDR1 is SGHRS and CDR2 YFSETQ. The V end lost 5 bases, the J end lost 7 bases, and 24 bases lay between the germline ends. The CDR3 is CASSSTGGVPLLEAFF. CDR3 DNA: TGCGCCAGCAGTTCTACTGGGGGGGTCCCTCTACTTGAAGCTTTCTTT.

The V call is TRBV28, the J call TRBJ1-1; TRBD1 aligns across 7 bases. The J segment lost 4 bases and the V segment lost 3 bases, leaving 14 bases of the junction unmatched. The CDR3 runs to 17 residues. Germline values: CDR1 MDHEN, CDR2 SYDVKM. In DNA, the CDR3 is TGTGCCAGCAGTTTCTACAGGGGATTCTTTACGTCCACTGAAGCTTTCTTT. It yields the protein CASSFYRGFFTSTEAFF.

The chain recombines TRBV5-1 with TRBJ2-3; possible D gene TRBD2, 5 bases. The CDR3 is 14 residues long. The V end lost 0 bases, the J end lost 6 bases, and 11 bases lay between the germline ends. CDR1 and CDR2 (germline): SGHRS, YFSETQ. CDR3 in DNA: TGCGCCAGCAGCTTGGGTCTAGCTACCGATACGCAGTATTTT. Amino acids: CASSLGLATDTQYF.

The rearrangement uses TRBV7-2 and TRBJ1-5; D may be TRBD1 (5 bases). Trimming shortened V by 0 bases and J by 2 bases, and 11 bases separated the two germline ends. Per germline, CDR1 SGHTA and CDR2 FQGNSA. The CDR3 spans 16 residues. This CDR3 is CASSLARQGGNQPQHF. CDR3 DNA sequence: TGTGCCAGCAGCTTAGCGCGGCAGGGCGGCAATCAGCCCCAGCATTTT.

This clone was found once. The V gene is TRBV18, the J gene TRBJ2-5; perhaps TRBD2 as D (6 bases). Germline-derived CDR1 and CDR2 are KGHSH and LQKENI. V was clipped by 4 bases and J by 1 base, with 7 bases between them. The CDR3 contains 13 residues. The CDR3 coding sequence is TGTGCCAGCTCACTAGCGGTCCAAGAGACCCAGTACTTC. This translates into CASSLAVQETQYF.

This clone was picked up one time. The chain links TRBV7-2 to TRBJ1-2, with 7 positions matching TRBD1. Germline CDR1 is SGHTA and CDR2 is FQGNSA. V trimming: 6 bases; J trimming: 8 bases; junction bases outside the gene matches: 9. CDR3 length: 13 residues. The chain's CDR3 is CASSPRQGGGYTF. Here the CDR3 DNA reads TGTGCCAGCAGTCCTCGACAGGGTGGCGGCTACACCTTC.

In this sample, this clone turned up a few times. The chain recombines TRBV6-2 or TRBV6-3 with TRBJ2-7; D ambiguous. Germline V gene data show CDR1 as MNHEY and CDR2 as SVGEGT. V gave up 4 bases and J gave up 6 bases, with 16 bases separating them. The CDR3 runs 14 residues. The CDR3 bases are TGTGCCAGCAGTTCGGCCTTTCCGGGTAGCGAGCAGTACTTC. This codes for CASSSAFPGSEQYF.

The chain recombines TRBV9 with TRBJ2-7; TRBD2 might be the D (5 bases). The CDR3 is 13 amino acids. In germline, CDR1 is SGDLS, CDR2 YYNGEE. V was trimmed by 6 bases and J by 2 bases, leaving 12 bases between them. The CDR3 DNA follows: TGTGCCAGCATTTCGGGATTTACCTACGAGCAGTACTTC. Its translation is CASISGFTYEQYF.

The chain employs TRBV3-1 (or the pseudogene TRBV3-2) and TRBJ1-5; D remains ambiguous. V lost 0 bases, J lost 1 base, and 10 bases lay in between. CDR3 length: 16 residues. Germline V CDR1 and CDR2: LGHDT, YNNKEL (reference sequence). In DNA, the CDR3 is TGTGCCAGCAGCCAAGATTGGGGAGGGAGCAATCAGCCCCAGCATTTT. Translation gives CASSQDWGGSNQPQHF.

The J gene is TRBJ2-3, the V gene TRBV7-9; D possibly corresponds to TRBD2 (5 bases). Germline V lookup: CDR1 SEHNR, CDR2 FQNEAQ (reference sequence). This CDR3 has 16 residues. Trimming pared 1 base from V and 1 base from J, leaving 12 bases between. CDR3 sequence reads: CASSLGSELRTDTQYF. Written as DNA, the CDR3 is TGTGCCAGCAGCTTAGGTAGCGAGCTCCGCACAGATACGCAGTATTTT.

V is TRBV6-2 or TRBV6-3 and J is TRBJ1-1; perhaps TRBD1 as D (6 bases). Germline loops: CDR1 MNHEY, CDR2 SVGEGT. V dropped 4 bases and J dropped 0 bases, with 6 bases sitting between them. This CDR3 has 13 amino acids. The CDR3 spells CASSWTVNTEAFF. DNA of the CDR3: TGTGCCAGCAGTTGGACAGTGAACACTGAAGCTTTCTTT.

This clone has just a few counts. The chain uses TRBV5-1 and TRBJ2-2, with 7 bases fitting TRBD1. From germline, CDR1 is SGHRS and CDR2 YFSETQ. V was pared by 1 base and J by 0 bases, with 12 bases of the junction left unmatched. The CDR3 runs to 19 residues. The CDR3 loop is CASSLRIPTGPANTGELFF. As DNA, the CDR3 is TGCGCCAGCAGCTTGAGGATCCCGACAGGGCCCGCGAACACCGGGGAGCTGTTTTTT.

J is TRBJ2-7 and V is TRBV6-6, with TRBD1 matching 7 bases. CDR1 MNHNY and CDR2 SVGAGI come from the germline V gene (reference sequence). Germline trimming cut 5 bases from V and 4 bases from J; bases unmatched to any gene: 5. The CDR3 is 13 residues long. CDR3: CASSQRQGYEQYF. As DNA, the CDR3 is TGTGCCAGCAGTCAAAGACAGGGTTACGAGCAGTACTTC.

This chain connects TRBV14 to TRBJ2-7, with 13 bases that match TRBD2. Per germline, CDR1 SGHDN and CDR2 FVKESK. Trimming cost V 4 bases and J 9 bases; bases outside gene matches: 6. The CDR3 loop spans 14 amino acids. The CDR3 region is CASSPRTSGSAQYF. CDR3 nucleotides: TGTGCCAGCAGCCCTCGGACTAGCGGGAGTGCGCAGTACTTC.

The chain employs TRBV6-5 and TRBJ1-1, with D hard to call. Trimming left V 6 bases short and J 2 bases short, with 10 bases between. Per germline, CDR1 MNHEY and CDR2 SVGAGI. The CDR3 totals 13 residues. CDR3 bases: TGTGCCAGCAGCGCAGGCAAAAACACTGAAGCTTTCTTT. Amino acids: CASSAGKNTEAFF.

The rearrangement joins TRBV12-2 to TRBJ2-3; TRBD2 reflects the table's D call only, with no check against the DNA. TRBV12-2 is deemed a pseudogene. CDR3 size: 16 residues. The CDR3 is CASRLVGGRASDTQYF. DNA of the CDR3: TGTGCAAGTCGCTTAGTAGGCGGGAGGGCCTCAGATACGCAGTATTTT.

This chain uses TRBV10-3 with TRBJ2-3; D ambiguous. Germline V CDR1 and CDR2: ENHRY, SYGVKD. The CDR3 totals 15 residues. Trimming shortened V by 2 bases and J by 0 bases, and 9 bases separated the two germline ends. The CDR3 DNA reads TGTGCCATCAGTGAGACCTCCACTAGCACAGATACGCAGTATTTT. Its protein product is CAISETSTSTDTQYF.